This T cell receptor (beta chain) was captured in a study of tumor-infiltrating lymphocytes in primary liver carcinoma. In the study overall: Tumor stage was T1-T3 N0M0, and tumor size was 4.2 to 10 cm across. General observations from the study: Tumor-adjacent and tumor-blood pairs displayed less overlap than did pairs of tumor regions.

Synthesis of TCR beta cDNA was carried out from 500 ng total RNA with a constant-region primer. What produced the TCR beta libraries was three nested multiplex PCR rounds using slightly modified ARM-PCR. Amplification in the first two PCR rounds was performed using TRBV1-TRBV30 forward primers and a C-beta reverse primer for around 9 cycles each. TCRdb redid the calling of the multiplex PCR reads with MiXCR, one entry per CDR3 protein. Of about 50,000 distinct CDR3 sequences listed, about 80% are singletons. From about 19-30 mg of unsorted bulk tissue, DNA and RNA were co-extracted together. Chronic HBV infection was present, with no prior treatment. For each tumor, five separate regions were sampled. Trimming left V 6 bases short and J 0 bases short, with 20 bases between. The CDR3 consists of 18 residues. This clonotype is categorized as medium-sized (0.01 to 0.1%). Its antigen is as yet unknown.

The receptor comes from a middle-aged man with primary liver carcinoma and hepatitis B virus infection. The V call is TRBV12-3 or TRBV12-4, the J call TRBJ2-2; D might be TRBD2 (7 bases). Sequencing input: liver tumor tissue from sampling region 5. The sample's subset: tumor region T5, tumor centre. CDR3 sequence reads: CASSFPTGGLANTGELFF. CDR3 bases: TGTGCCAGCAGCTTCCCCACGGGGGGCTTAGCGAACACCGGGGAGCTGTTTTTT.